This T cell receptor beta chain was documented in a study of shared clonotypes between healthy human individuals. TCRdb keeps only in-frame clones here, not all; method: immunoSEQ multiplex PCR. The sample lists 300,000 to 400,000 clones; around 86% were seen once. The CDR3 sequence is 14 residues long. Germline V lookup: CDR1 GTSNPN, CDR2 SVGIG (reference sequence). Trimming took 1 base from V and 2 from J, leaving 8 bases between them. This clone was observed a single time. The chain recombines TRBV30 with TRBJ1-4; D may be TRBD1 (6 bases). The sequence came from a man aged 18 to 30 in good health. Sequencing input: memory CD8+ T cells sorted from blood. Subset noted: CD45RO+ cells pooled with CCR7-negative TemRA cells. CDR3 coding DNA: TGTGCCTGGAGTGACGACAGGACTAATGAAAAACTGTTTTTT. This encodes CAWSDDRTNEKLFF.